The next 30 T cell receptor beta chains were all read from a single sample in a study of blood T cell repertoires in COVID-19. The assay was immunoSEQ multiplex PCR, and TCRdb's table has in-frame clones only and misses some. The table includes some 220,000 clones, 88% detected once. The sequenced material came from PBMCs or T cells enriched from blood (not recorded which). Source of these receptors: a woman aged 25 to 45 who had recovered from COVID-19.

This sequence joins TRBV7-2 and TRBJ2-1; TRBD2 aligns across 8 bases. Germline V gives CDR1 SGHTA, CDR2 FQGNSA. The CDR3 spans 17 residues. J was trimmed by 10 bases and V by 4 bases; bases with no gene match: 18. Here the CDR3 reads CASSSREGVAVGHEQFF. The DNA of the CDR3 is TGTGCCAGCAGCTCCCGGGAGGGGGTGGCTGTCGGGCACGAGCAGTTCTTC.

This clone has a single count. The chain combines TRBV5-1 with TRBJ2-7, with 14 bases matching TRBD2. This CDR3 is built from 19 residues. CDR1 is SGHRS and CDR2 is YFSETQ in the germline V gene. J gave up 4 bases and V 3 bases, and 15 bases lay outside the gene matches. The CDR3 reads CASSSNPGTSGGLGYEQYF. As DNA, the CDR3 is TGCGCCAGCAGCTCTAACCCCGGGACTAGCGGGGGACTCGGGTACGAGCAGTACTTC.

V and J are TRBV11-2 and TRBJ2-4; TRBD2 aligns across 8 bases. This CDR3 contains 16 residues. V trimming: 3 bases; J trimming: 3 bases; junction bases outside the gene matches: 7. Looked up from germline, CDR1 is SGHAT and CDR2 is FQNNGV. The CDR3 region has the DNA TGTGCCAGCAGCTTTGGCGGGGGGCTCGTCAAAAACATTCAGTACTTC. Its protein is CASSFGGGLVKNIQYF.

The CDR3 loop reads CASSFSRQGADGYTF. In DNA form, the CDR3 reads TGTGCCAGCAGCTTCTCTAGGCAGGGGGCGGATGGCTACACCTTC. The gene calls are TRBV5-4 and TRBJ1-2; TRBD1 matches 8 bases. The CDR3 contains 15 residues. The V gene's germline CDR1 is SGHNT and CDR2 YYREEE (reference sequence). V gave up 2 bases and J gave up 6 bases; unmatched junction bases: 9.

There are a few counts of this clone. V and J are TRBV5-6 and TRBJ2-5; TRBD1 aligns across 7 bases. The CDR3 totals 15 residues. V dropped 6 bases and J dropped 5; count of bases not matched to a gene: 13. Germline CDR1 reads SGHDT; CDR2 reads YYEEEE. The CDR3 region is CASTTQGILQETQYF. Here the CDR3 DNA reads TGTGCCAGCACAACACAGGGGATATTACAGGAGACCCAGTACTTC.

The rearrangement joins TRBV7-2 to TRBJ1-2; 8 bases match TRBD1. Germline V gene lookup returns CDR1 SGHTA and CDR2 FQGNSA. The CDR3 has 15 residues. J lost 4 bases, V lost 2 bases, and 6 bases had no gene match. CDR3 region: CASSLFQGATYGYTF. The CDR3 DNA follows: TGTGCCAGCAGCTTATTCCAGGGGGCGACCTATGGCTACACCTTC.

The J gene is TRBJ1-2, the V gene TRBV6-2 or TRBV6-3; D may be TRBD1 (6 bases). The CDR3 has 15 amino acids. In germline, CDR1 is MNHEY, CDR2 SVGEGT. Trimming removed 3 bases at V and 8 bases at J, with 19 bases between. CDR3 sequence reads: CASSYKDSPLVGYTF. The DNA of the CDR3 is TGTGCCAGCAGTTATAAGGACAGTCCCCTGGTGGGCTACACCTTC.

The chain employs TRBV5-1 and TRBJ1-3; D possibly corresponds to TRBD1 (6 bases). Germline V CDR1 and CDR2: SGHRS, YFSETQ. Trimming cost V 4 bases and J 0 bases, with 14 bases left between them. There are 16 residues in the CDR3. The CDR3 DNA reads TGCGCCAGCAGCCCGGGACACGAAAACTCTGGAAACACCATATATTTT. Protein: CASSPGHENSGNTIYF. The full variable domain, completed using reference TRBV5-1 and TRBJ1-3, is KAGVTQTPRYLIKTRGQQVTLSCSPISGHRSVSWYQQTPGQGLQFLFEYFSETQRNKGNFPGRFSGRQFSNSRSEMNVSTLELGDSALYLCASSPGHENSGNTIYFGEGSWLTVV.

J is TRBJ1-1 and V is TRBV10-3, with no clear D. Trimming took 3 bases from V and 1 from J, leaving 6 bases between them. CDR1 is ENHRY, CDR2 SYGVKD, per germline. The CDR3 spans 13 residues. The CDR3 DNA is TGTGCCATCAGTGATCATCCGAACACTGAAGCTTTCTTT. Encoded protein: CAISDHPNTEAFF.

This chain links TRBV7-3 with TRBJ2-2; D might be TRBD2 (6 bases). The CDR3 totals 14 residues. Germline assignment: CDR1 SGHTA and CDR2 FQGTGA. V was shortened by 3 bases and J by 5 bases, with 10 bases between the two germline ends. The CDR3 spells CASSFGGGTGELFF. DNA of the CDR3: TGTGCCAGCAGCTTCGGGGGAGGAACCGGGGAGCTGTTTTTT.

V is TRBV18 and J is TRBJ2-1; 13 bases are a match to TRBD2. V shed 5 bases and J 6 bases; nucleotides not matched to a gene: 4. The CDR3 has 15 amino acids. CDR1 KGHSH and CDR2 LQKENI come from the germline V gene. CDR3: CASSTGTSGVNEQFF. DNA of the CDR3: TGTGCCAGCTCAACCGGGACTAGCGGGGTCAATGAGCAGTTCTTC. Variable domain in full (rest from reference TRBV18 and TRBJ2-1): NAGVMQNPRHLVRRRGQEARLRCSPMKGHSHVYWYRQLPEEGLKFMVYLQKENIIDESGMPKERFSAEFPKEGPSILRIQQVVRGDSAAYFCASSTGTSGVNEQFFGPGTRLTVL.

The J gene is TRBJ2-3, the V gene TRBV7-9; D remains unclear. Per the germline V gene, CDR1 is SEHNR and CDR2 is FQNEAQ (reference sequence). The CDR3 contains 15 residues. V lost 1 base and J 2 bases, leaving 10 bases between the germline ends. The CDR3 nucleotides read TGTGCCAGCAGCTTAGAGTGGCTAGACACAGATACGCAGTATTTT. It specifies CASSLEWLDTDTQYF.

The CDR3, as DNA: TGTGCCAGCCGCAACGACAGAAACACCGGGGAGCTGTTTTTT. Translated: CASRNDRNTGELFF. This sequence joins TRBV7-8 and TRBJ2-2; maybe TRBD1 (5 bases). Germline loops: CDR1 SGHVS, CDR2 FQNEAQ. Trimming took 8 bases from V and 2 from J, leaving 12 bases between them. The CDR3 has 14 amino acids.

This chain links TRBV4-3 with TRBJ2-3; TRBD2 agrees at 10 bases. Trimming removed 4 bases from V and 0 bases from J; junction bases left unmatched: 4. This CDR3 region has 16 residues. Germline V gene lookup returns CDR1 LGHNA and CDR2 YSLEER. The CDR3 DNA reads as TGCGCCAGCAGCCGATTAGCGGGGGGCAGCACAGATACGCAGTATTTT. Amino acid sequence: CASSRLAGGSTDTQYF.

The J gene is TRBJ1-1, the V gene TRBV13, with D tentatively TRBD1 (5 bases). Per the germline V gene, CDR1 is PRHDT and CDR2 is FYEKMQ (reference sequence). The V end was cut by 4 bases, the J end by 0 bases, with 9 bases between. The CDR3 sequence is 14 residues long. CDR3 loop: CASSSGQMNTEAFF. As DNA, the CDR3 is TGTGCCAGCAGCTCCGGACAAATGAACACTGAAGCTTTCTTT.

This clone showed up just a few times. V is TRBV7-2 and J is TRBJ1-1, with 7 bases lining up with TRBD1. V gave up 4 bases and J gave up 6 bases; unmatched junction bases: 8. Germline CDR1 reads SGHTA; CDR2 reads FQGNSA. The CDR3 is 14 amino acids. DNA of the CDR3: TGTGCCAGCAGCTCGTTAGGGGGCAGGTCTGAAGCTTTCTTT. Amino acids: CASSSLGGRSEAFF.

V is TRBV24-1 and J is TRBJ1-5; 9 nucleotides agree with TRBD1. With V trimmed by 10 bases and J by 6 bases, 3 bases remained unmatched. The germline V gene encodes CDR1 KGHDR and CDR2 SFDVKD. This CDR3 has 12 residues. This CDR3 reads CATSQGAQPQHF. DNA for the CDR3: TGTGCCACTTCACAGGGGGCTCAGCCCCAGCATTTT.

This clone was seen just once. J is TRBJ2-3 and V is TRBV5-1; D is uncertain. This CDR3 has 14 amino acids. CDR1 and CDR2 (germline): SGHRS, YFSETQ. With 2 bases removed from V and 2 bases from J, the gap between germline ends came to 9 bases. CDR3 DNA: TGCGCCAGCAGCTTAACGGTATCCACAGATACGCAGTATTTT. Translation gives CASSLTVSTDTQYF.

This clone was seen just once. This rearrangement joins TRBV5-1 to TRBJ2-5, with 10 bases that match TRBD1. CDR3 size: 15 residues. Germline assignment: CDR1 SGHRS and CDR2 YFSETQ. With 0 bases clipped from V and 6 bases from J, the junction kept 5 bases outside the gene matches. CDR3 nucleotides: TGCGCCAGCAGCTTGGAACGGGACAGGGGAAAGACCCAGTACTTC. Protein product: CASSLERDRGKTQYF. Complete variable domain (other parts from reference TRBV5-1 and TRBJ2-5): KAGVTQTPRYLIKTRGQQVTLSCSPISGHRSVSWYQQTPGQGLQFLFEYFSETQRNKGNFPGRFSGRQFSNSRSEMNVSTLELGDSALYLCASSLERDRGKTQYFGPGTRLLVL.

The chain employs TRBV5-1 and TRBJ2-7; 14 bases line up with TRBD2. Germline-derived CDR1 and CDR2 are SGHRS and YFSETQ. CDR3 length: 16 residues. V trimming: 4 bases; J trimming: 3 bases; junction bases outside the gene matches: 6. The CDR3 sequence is CASSPRTSGGSYEQYF. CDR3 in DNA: TGCGCCAGCAGCCCCAGGACTAGCGGGGGGAGCTACGAGCAGTACTTC.

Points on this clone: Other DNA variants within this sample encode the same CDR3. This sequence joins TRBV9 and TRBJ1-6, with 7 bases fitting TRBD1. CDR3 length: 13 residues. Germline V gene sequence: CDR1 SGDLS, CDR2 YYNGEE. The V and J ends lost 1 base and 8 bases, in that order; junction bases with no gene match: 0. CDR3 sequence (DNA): TGTGCCAGCAGCGTAACAGGGGATTCACCCCTCCACTTT. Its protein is CASSVTGDSPLHF.

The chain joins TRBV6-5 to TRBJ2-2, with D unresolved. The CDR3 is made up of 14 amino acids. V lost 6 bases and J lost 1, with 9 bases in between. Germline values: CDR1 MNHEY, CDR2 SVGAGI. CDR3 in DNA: TGTGCCAGCAGATTGACGGGGAACACCGGGGAGCTGTTTTTT. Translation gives CASRLTGNTGELFF.

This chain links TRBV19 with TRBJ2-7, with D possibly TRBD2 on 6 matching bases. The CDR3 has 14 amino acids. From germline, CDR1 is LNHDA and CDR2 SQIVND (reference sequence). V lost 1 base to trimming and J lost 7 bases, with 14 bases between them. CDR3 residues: CASSIVGRGGEQYF. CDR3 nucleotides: TGTGCCAGTAGTATAGTAGGACGTGGAGGGGAGCAGTACTTC.

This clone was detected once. CDR3 nucleotide sequence: TGTGCCAGCTCACCATCCGGGACAAACTATGGCTACACCTTC. It encodes CASSPSGTNYGYTF. The chain links TRBV18 to TRBJ1-2; perhaps TRBD1 as D (6 bases). V lost 2 bases and J 2 bases, leaving 9 bases between the germline ends. Germline V gene data show CDR1 as KGHSH and CDR2 as LQKENI. The CDR3 consists of 14 residues.

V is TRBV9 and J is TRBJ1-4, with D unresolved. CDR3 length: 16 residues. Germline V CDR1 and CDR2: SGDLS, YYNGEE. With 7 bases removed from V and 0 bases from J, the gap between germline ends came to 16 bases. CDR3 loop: CASGATIPSTNEKLFF. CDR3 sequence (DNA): TGTGCCAGCGGCGCCACAATACCGTCAACTAATGAAAAACTGTTTTTT.

The CDR3 region has the DNA TGTGCCAGCAGCCAAGATCCTTTCGGCGGTTCACCCCTCCACTTT. This codes for CASSQDPFGGSPLHF. The V gene is TRBV14, the J gene TRBJ1-6; D is undetermined. The germline gives CDR1 SGHDN, CDR2 FVKESK. The CDR3 length is 15 residues. V lost 0 bases and J lost 9, with 12 bases in between.

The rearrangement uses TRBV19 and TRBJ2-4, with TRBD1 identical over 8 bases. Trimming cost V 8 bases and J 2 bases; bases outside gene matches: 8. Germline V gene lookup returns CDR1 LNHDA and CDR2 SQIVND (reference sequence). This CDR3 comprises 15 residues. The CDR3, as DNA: TGTGCCAGTCAGGACAGGGCTTTAACCAAAAACATTCAGTACTTC. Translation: CASQDRALTKNIQYF.

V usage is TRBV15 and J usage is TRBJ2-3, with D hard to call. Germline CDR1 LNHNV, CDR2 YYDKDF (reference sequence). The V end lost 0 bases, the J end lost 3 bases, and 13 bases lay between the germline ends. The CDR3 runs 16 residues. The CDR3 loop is CATSRDNSPLTDTQYF. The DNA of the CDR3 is TGTGCCACCAGCAGAGATAACTCCCCTTTGACAGATACGCAGTATTTT.

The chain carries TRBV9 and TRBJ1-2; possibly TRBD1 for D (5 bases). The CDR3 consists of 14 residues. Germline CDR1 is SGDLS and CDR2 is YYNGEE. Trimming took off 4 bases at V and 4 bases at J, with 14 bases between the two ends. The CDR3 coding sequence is TGTGCCAGCAGCCCCCGTGACAGCAGCTATGGCTACACCTTC. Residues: CASSPRDSSYGYTF.

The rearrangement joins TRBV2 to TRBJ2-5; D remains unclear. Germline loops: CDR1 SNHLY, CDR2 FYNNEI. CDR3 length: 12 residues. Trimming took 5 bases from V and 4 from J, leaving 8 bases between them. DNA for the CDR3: TGTGCCAGCAGTAGCGACCGAGAGACCCAGTACTTC. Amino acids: CASSSDRETQYF.